The rows below give T cell receptor beta chains drawn from one sample of a study of T-cell reconstitution after alpha-beta-depleted transplantation in children. TCRdb re-called the PCR reads with MiXCR, one entry per CDR3 protein. The table has 300,000 to 400,000 distinct CDR3 sequences, roughly 25% seen once. Sequencing used PBMCs, mostly from graft donor cells, obtained 180 days after TCRalphabeta/CD19-depleted stem cell transplant. The receptors stem from a male patient younger than 18 who had a stem cell transplant for acute lymphoblastic leukemia, so the T cells may come from the graft donor. CDR3s include the opening cysteine and the closing phenylalanine or tryptophan.

TRBV20-1	TRBJ2-1	CSAPTGGAYNEQFF
TRBV15	TRBJ2-2	CATSRDVGSYSGELFF
TRBV12-3/TRBV12-4	TRBJ2-7	CASRPGPFYEQYF
TRBV7-9	TRBJ1-5	CASSFSPGTSNQPQHF
TRBV5-1	TRBJ2-7	CASSFGGTVYEQYF
TRBV4-1	TRBJ1-2	CASSHRGNYGYTF
TRBV4-2	TRBJ2-3	CASSQGSSRETDTQYF
TRBV25-1	TRBJ2-1	CASSDGGRALYNEQFF
TRBV2	TRBJ1-1	CGILTEAFF
TRBV3-1	TRBJ1-1	CASSQDSSLTEAFF
TRBV20-1	TRBJ2-5	CSCGETQYF
TRBV9	TRBJ1-1	CASSVGQGMNTEAFF
TRBV2	TRBJ1-2	CATLDRGFNYGYTF
TRBV5-1	TRBJ2-3	CASSLEDRSRTDTQYF
TRBV20-1	TRBJ2-5	CSAESWATETQYF
TRBV5-1	TRBJ2-2	CASSSSGRLNTGELFF
TRBV12-3/TRBV12-4	TRBJ2-7	CASSFFRGDEQYF
TRBV20-1	TRBJ1-6	CSGNSPLHF
TRBV4-1	TRBJ1-2	CASSQPRAREYGYTF
TRBV6-1	TRBJ2-7	CASSDSTSGYEQYF
TRBV11-2	TRBJ2-3	CASSLMSDTQYF
TRBV12-3/TRBV12-4	TRBJ1-6	CASRLTGNPSPLHF
TRBV6-6	TRBJ2-7	CASSLAGEDEQYF
TRBV6-2/TRBV6-3	TRBJ2-1	CASSYYHEQFF
TRBV19	TRBJ2-1	CASSLGTARYNEQFF
TRBV12-3/TRBV12-4	TRBJ2-7	CASSFRGGEQYF
TRBV9	TRBJ2-3	CASSAGTSGSVSRDTQYF
TRBV5-5	TRBJ1-2	CASSLQINGYTF
TRBV18	TRBJ1-5	CASSPLAATSNQPQHF
TRBV20-1	TRBJ2-5	CSARHNLPWYRGRETQYF
TRBV12-3/TRBV12-4	TRBJ1-2	CASRSRGGYTF
TRBV20-1	TRBJ1-2	CSSHPGLGSGAYGYTF
TRBV12-3/TRBV12-4	TRBJ1-1	CASSFMNTEAFF
TRBV12-3/TRBV12-4	TRBJ2-7	CASSFGPLEQYF
TRBV6-5	TRBJ2-1	CASSYGTGSYNEQFF
TRBV5-1	TRBJ2-7	CASSPKGNRYYEQYF
TRBV6-5	TRBJ2-7	CASSYSGGLGSYEQYF
TRBV15	TRBJ1-4	CATSSRGNDEKLFF
TRBV5-1	TRBJ2-7	CASGPGTGVYEQYF
TRBV27	TRBJ1-1	CASSLFSVGRAGGAFF
TRBV12-3/TRBV12-4	TRBJ2-7	CASSLTRFYEQYF
TRBV12-3/TRBV12-4	TRBJ1-4	CASVGLIRGEKLFF
TRBV20-1	TRBJ2-7	CSARGGQGGKYEQYF
TRBV21-1	TRBJ2-7	CARLAVRRGRGYEQYF